This section outlines one T cell receptor (beta chain) sequence together with its context. What it recognizes is unknown. This entry comes from a study of immune cell composition in non-small cell lung cancer. Study at large: Histologic subtype was mainly adenocarcinoma or squamous cell carcinoma. Study conclusions and caveats: Tumour-associated clones >0.5% occurred in 33% of adenocarcinomas, roughly 80% of squamous. No significant correlation existed between pack-years smoked and tumour clonality.

The CDR3 runs to 17 residues. Normal lung was sampled as far from the tumour as possible, at least 3 cm. TCRdb keeps only in-frame clones here, not all; method: immunoSEQ multiplex PCR. Of some 1,000 clones listed, 60% to 85% are singletons. This chain links TRBV12-2 with TRBJ2-7; the D call TRBD1 from the table was never checked on the DNA. TRBV12-2 is flagged as a pseudogene. The clonotype was recovered from a human donor with non-small cell lung cancer. The sequenced sample was non-adjacent lung tissue. The CDR3, as DNA: TGTGCAAGTCGCCCAACCCTCAGACAGGGCCGCTCCTACGAGCAGTACTTC. Protein product: CASRPTLRQGRSYEQYF.